Each of the 29 T cell receptor beta chains below was sequenced from the same sample in a study of T-cell memory formation after mild COVID-19. TCRdb reanalysed the 5' RACE reads using MiXCR and keeps one entry per CDR3 protein. This sample carries roughly 280,000 distinct CDR3 sequences, under 20% of them seen once, and the ten largest clones take around a fifth. Material for sequencing was PBMCs or a T cell subset sorted from them (not recorded which). Source of these receptors: a man between 18 and 29 years old who had mild COVID-19 (a few samples of this study predate the infection). Cell type and time point are not known.

This clonotype was recorded a few times. V and J are TRBV9 and TRBJ1-2, with D tentatively TRBD1 (6 bases). V was trimmed by 0 bases and J by 0 bases, leaving 6 bases between them. Looked up from germline, CDR1 is SGDLS and CDR2 is YYNGEE. There are 14 residues in the CDR3. The CDR3 DNA sequence: TGTGCCAGCAGCGTAGACAGGGCTAACTATGGCTACACCTTC. This encodes CASSVDRANYGYTF.

This clonotype appeared a few times. V gene TRBV9 combines with J gene TRBJ2-3; D remains unclear. V dropped 2 bases and J dropped 6 bases, with 13 bases sitting between them. Germline V gene sequence: CDR1 SGDLS, CDR2 YYNGEE. The CDR3 sequence is 14 residues long. CDR3: CASSVRTEVDTQYF. The CDR3 region has the DNA TGTGCCAGCAGCGTTAGAACAGAGGTGGATACGCAGTATTTT.

There are a few counts of this clonotype. The V gene is TRBV12-3 or TRBV12-4, the J gene TRBJ2-5; D unclear. The V gene lost 3 bases and the J gene lost 4 bases, with 12 bases spanning the gap. The CDR3 covers 14 residues. As DNA, the CDR3 is TGTGCCAGCAGTTTTCGCTACTCAGGAGAGACCCAGTACTTC. Encoded protein: CASSFRYSGETQYF.

This clonotype was seen only a few times. DNA for the CDR3: TGTGCCAGCAGCCCGACAAGTCCGAGATCGGGGACCCAGTACTTC. This translates into CASSPTSPRSGTQYF. The gene calls are TRBV7-7 and TRBJ2-5; no clear D gene. V shed 5 bases and J shed 7 bases, with 20 bases lying between them. The CDR3 has 15 amino acids. The germline CDR1 and CDR2 sequences are SSHAT and FNYEAQ (reference sequence).

This sequence joins TRBV5-6 and TRBJ2-4; perhaps TRBD1 as D (6 bases). V was cut by 4 bases and J by 7 bases, with 15 bases left in between. The CDR3 spans 14 residues. CDR1 is SGHDT, CDR2 YYEEEE, per germline. CDR3 amino acids: CASSDTGIGNIQYF. CDR3 DNA sequence: TGTGCCAGCAGCGACACAGGGATAGGGAACATTCAGTACTTC.

The chain is built from TRBV18 and TRBJ1-1, with unresolved D. CDR3 length equals 14 residues. Germline V lookup: CDR1 KGHSH, CDR2 LQKENI. V lost 2 bases and J 3 bases, leaving 10 bases between the germline ends. The CDR3 DNA sequence: TGTGCCAGCTCACCAGGGATGTTGGACACTGAAGCTTTCTTT. Translated: CASSPGMLDTEAFF.

Many counts were recorded for this clonotype. The chain links TRBV6-2 or TRBV6-3 to TRBJ1-5, with 8 bases aligning to TRBD1. J was trimmed by 0 bases and V by 6 bases; bases with no gene match: 7. The CDR3 totals 16 residues. Per germline, CDR1 MNHEY and CDR2 SVGEGT. The chain's CDR3 is CASSPGQGPSNQPQHF. The CDR3 region has the DNA TGTGCCAGCAGCCCCGGACAGGGCCCTAGCAATCAGCCCCAGCATTTT.

The chain links TRBV7-9 to TRBJ1-6; TRBD1 matches 7 bases. V lost 7 bases, J lost 5 bases, and 5 bases stayed unmatched. Germline CDR1 reads SEHNR; CDR2 reads FQNEAQ (reference sequence). CDR3 size: 14 residues. The CDR3, as DNA: TGTGCCAGCAAATGGGACAGCAATAATTCACCCCTCCACTTT. Amino acids: CASKWDSNNSPLHF.

The V gene is TRBV4-1, the J gene TRBJ2-7; TRBD2 might be the D (6 bases). The length of the CDR3 is 15 residues. The V end lost 3 bases, the J end lost 0 bases, and 12 bases lay between the germline ends. Germline assignment: CDR1 MGHRA and CDR2 YSYEKL. As DNA, the CDR3 is TGCGCCAGCAGCCACCGACTGACTAGCTCCTACGAGCAGTACGTC. This translates into CASSHRLTSSYEQYV.

This clonotype was seen a handful of times. The rearrangement joins TRBV28 to TRBJ2-1; 7 bases are shared with TRBD1. CDR1 is MDHEN, CDR2 SYDVKM, per germline. There are 15 residues in the CDR3. After removal of 6 bases from V and 6 bases from J, the junction contained 11 bases not matched to a gene. This CDR3 reads CASSRRQGEVNEQFF. The CDR3, as DNA: TGTGCCAGCAGCCGACGACAGGGAGAGGTCAATGAGCAGTTCTTC.

This clonotype was counted between two and nine times. The genes are TRBV28 and TRBJ2-4; D possibly corresponds to TRBD2 (6 bases). This CDR3 spans 14 amino acids. The germline CDR1 and CDR2 sequences are MDHEN and SYDVKM. The germline V and J ends were trimmed by 1 base and 9 bases, with 13 bases remaining between them. The CDR3 DNA follows: TGTGCCAGCAGTTTATTTGGTAACGGGGGCATTCAGTACTTC. Its protein is CASSLFGNGGIQYF.

This clonotype has a handful of counts. The chain joins TRBV28 to TRBJ2-7, with D possibly being TRBD1 (5 bases). With 3 bases removed from V and 0 bases from J, the gap between germline ends came to 6 bases. Germline values: CDR1 MDHEN, CDR2 SYDVKM. The CDR3 runs to 13 residues. The CDR3: CASSFRVSYEQYV. The CDR3, as DNA: TGTGCCAGCAGTTTCAGGGTCTCCTACGAGCAGTACGTC.

This clonotype was observed a handful of times. The chain is built from TRBV5-1 and TRBJ1-1; D might be TRBD1 (5 bases). Germline assignment: CDR1 SGHRS and CDR2 YFSETQ. The CDR3 extends over 16 amino acids. Trimming took 4 bases from V and 5 from J, leaving 21 bases between them. The CDR3 sequence is CASSRGTLGFGTEAFF. In nucleotides, the CDR3 is TGCGCCAGCAGCCGCGGGACGCTGGGGTTTGGTACTGAAGCTTTCTTT.

This clonotype has a single count. The V gene is TRBV15, the J gene TRBJ2-1; D remains ambiguous. CDR3 length: 15 residues. Trimming shortened V by 5 bases and J by 0 bases, and 11 bases separated the two germline ends. Per the germline V gene, CDR1 is LNHNV and CDR2 is YYDKDF (reference sequence). The CDR3 DNA follows: TGTGCCACCAGCCGGGCGACCGGCTCCTACAATGAGCAGTTCTTC. Its translation is CATSRATGSYNEQFF.

The rearrangement joins TRBV6-6 to TRBJ1-5, with 7 bases lining up with TRBD1. CDR1 is MNHNY and CDR2 is SVGAGI in the germline V gene (reference sequence). The CDR3 has 15 amino acids. The V and J ends lost 5 bases and 3 bases, in that order; junction bases with no gene match: 7. The CDR3 loop reads CASSDGRGTNQPQHF. The DNA for the CDR3 is TGTGCCAGCAGTGACGGCAGGGGGACCAATCAGCCCCAGCATTTT.

This clonotype has a count of ten or more. V and J are TRBV6-2 or TRBV6-3 and TRBJ1-6; TRBD1 matches 8 bases. With 4 bases clipped from V and 7 bases from J, the junction kept 9 bases outside the gene matches. This CDR3 has 16 amino acids. Germline assignment: CDR1 MNHEY and CDR2 SVGEGT. The CDR3 sequence is CASSSPFSGGNSPLHF. The DNA of the CDR3 is TGTGCCAGCAGTTCTCCCTTTTCAGGGGGCAATTCACCCCTCCACTTT.

This clonotype was found a few times. This sequence joins TRBV27 and TRBJ1-2; D call uncertain. Trimming shortened V by 6 bases and J by 4 bases, and 12 bases separated the two germline ends. From germline, CDR1 is MNHEY and CDR2 SMNVEV (reference sequence). This CDR3 is 13 amino acids long. As DNA, the CDR3 is TGTGCCAGCAGCCCTGAAGCTTTCTATGGCTACACCTTC. This codes for CASSPEAFYGYTF.

This clonotype has only a few counts. The chain's CDR3 is CASSPRSVAKNIQYF. The CDR3 DNA sequence: TGTGCCAGCAGCCCTCGTAGTGTAGCCAAAAACATTCAGTACTTC. The chain has TRBV11-2 and TRBJ2-4; D remains unclear. From germline, CDR1 is SGHAT and CDR2 FQNNGV. V lost 5 bases and J lost 0, with 11 bases in between. The CDR3 has 15 amino acids.

The chain employs TRBV4-1 and TRBJ2-4; a possible D gene is TRBD1 (5 bases). The CDR3 is 15 residues long. Germline CDR1 MGHRA, CDR2 YSYEKL. Trimming took 3 bases from V and 9 from J, leaving 18 bases between them. The DNA for the CDR3 is TGCGCCAGCAGCCATCCCCAAGGGGCGCGGAGCATTCAGTACTTC. It translates to CASSHPQGARSIQYF.

This clonotype was counted between two and nine times. The chain has TRBV5-1 and TRBJ2-6, with 8 positions matching TRBD1. This CDR3 spans 17 amino acids. V gave up 0 bases and J gave up 2 bases; unmatched junction bases: 4. Germline V gives CDR1 SGHRS, CDR2 YFSETQ. The CDR3 bases are TGCGCCAGCAGCTTGGCGACAGGGGAGGCTGGGGCCAACGTCCTGACTTTC. Translation gives CASSLATGEAGANVLTF. The full variable domain, in which reference TRBV5-1 and TRBJ2-6 provide the parts outside the CDR3, is KAGVTQTPRYLIKTRGQQVTLSCSPISGHRSVSWYQQTPGQGLQFLFEYFSETQRNKGNFPGRFSGRQFSNSRSEMNVSTLELGDSALYLCASSLATGEAGANVLTFGAGSRLTVL.

The chain uses TRBV20-1 and TRBJ1-4; 7 nucleotides line up with TRBD1. Germline V gives CDR1 DFQATT, CDR2 SNEGSKA (reference sequence). The CDR3 contains 14 residues. After removal of 3 bases from V and 6 bases from J, the junction contained 7 bases not matched to a gene. CDR3 in amino acids: CSASEGARDEKLFF. The CDR3 region has the DNA TGCAGTGCTAGTGAGGGGGCAAGAGATGAAAAACTGTTTTTT.

This chain's CDR3 is CSARGYEQYF. In DNA, the CDR3 is TGCAGTGCTAGGGGCTACGAGCAGTACTTC. The chain couples TRBV20-1 to TRBJ2-7; no firm D call. CDR1 is DFQATT, CDR2 SNEGSKA, per germline (reference sequence). The CDR3 spans 10 residues. Trimming took 3 bases from V and 3 from J, leaving 3 bases between them.

The rearrangement uses TRBV7-2 and TRBJ2-3, with D possibly being TRBD1 or TRBD2 (6 bases each). This CDR3 region has 13 residues. Trimming stripped 5 bases from V and 9 bases from J, with 15 bases between. Germline values: CDR1 SGHTA, CDR2 FQGNSA. CDR3 DNA: TGTGCCAGCAGCCCCAGAGGAGGGGGGACGCAGTATTTT. Protein sequence: CASSPRGGGTQYF.

V gene TRBV5-1 combines with J gene TRBJ2-7, with 8 bases identical to TRBD1. J gave up 12 bases and V 3 bases, and 8 bases lay outside the gene matches. This CDR3 is 12 amino acids long. Germline CDR1 reads SGHRS; CDR2 reads YFSETQ. The CDR3 spells CASSYGQGLTYF. Written as DNA, the CDR3 is TGCGCCAGCAGCTACGGACAGGGCTTGACGTACTTC.

This clonotype was seen repeatedly, ten times or more. CDR3 in amino acids: CASSRRSGDSRDTQYF. CDR3 coding DNA: TGTGCCAGCAGCCGCCGGAGCGGGGACTCACGAGATACGCAGTATTTT. The rearrangement joins TRBV7-2 to TRBJ2-3, with 7 nucleotides matching TRBD2. Germline V gives CDR1 SGHTA, CDR2 FQGNSA. Unmatched junction bases numbered 13, after V lost 5 bases and J lost 5 bases. This CDR3 spans 16 amino acids.

This clonotype was recorded a few times. This chain uses TRBV5-1 with TRBJ2-3, with D maybe TRBD1 (5 bases). Germline CDR1 SGHRS, CDR2 YFSETQ. Trimming took 7 bases from V and 0 from J, leaving 12 bases between them. CDR3 size: 14 residues. The CDR3 DNA sequence: TGCGCCAGCCGGAGACAGCTTAGCACAGATACGCAGTATTTT. It is translated as CASRRQLSTDTQYF.

This chain's CDR3 is CASSRQLSGLAGGHEQYF. For the CDR3, the DNA is TGTGCCAGCAGCCGACAACTGAGCGGACTAGCGGGGGGACACGAGCAGTACTTC. The rearrangement uses TRBV7-6 and TRBJ2-7; 14 nucleotides align to TRBD2. J gave up 5 bases and V 5 bases, and 14 bases lay outside the gene matches. The CDR3 has 18 amino acids. Germline loops: CDR1 SGHVS, CDR2 FNYEAQ. Complete variable domain (other parts from reference TRBV7-6 and TRBJ2-7): GAGVSQSPRYKVTKRGQDVALRCDPISGHVSLYWYRQALGQGPEFLTYFNYEAQQDKSGLPNDRFSAERPEGSISTLTIQRTEQRDSAMYRCASSRQLSGLAGGHEQYFGPGTRLTVT.

The sample holds a few counts of this clonotype. This chain links TRBV6-1 with TRBJ2-7; D might be TRBD1 (5 bases). CDR3 length: 12 amino acids. Trimming took 6 bases from V and 6 from J, leaving 12 bases between them. Germline V lookup: CDR1 MNHNS, CDR2 SASEGT. DNA for the CDR3: TGTGCCAGCAGAAGCCCAGGGTTCGAGCAGTACGTC. It translates to CASRSPGFEQYV.

This chain links TRBV7-3 with TRBJ2-3; TRBD2 aligns across 9 bases. CDR3 size: 13 residues. J lost 4 bases, V lost 8 bases, and 4 bases had no gene match. Germline V gene sequence: CDR1 SGHTA, CDR2 FQGTGA. CDR3: CASGAGGPDTQYF. CDR3 DNA sequence: TGTGCCAGCGGGGCGGGGGGGCCAGATACGCAGTATTTT.